This T cell receptor (beta chain) emerged from a study of T cells expressing NK-cell markers. Study at large: Sorted CD3+CD56+NKG2C+, CD3+CD56+NKG2C- and CD3+CD56-NKG2C+ T cells supplied TCR beta repertoires. Just one sequenced donor of eight was HCMV-seronegative, while seven were seropositive. Study findings and constraints: No clear determination of HCMV specificity was made for expanded NKG2C+ T cell clones.

About this clonotype itself: Antigen: not known.

In germline, CDR1 is SGHTA, CDR2 FQGNSA. This CDR3 is 14 amino acids long. A 5'RACE template switching approach incorporating UMIs was used to make TCR beta cDNA. TCRdb reprocessed the 5' RACE reads and stores each CDR3 protein as one record, lacking DNA. The sample's table shows approximately 110,000 distinct CDR3 sequences. The origin of this receptor is a woman between 18 and 70 years old in good health. Material: blood T cells: a sorted CD56 or NKG2C T cell subset, CD4+ or CD8+ T cells, or bulk PBMC T cells (not recorded which). The rearrangement joins TRBV7-2 to TRBJ2-3; the TCRdb call, TRBD2, lacks DNA for checking. This CDR3 is CASSFSIPPDTQYF.